This TCR beta chain originates from a study of cytomegalovirus exposure and HLA in healthy donors. The CDR3 runs to 15 residues. Germline CDR1 SNHLY, CDR2 FYNNEI. The trim removed 6 bases at V and 7 bases at J, leaving 8 bases unmatched. Only one count was recorded for this clone. PCR primers comprised 60 Vbeta and 13 Jbeta primers. Sequenced by immunoSEQ multiplex PCR; TCRdb stores in-frame clones only, minus some. The top ten clones hold 3% to 3.5% of a sample with 130,000 or so clones, 75% of them seen once. This TCR came from a middle-aged man in good health and CMV-seronegative. The V call is TRBV2, the J call TRBJ1-6; TRBD1 matches at 8 bases. Input material: PBMCs. CDR3: CASSRTGPGNSPLHF. The CDR3 nucleotides read TGTGCCAGCAGCCGGACAGGGCCGGGAAATTCACCCCTCCACTTT.